Below are 11 T cell receptor beta chains sequenced from a single sample in a study of human T cells and chemical hapten exposure. TCRdb re-called the RACE reads with MiXCR, one entry per CDR3 protein. The sample contains about 70,000 distinct CDR3 sequences, about 9.4% of which appear only once. Regarding time point: patch test 1, 2 weeks after DPC sensitization. Sample treatment: therapeutic diphenylcyclopropenone sensitization with weekly scalp DPC. The source material was whole blood, sampled in connection with sensitization to the hapten diphenylcyclopropenone (DPC). The receptor source for this set is a woman aged 40 to 50 with alopecia areata. Some clones in this sample may be carry-over from other donors' samples.

The chain couples TRBV6-2 or TRBV6-3 to TRBJ2-6, with 7 bases lining up with TRBD2. Germline V gives CDR1 MNHEY, CDR2 SVGEGT. Germline trimming cut 10 bases from V and 5 bases from J; bases unmatched to any gene: 11. The CDR3 runs to 15 residues. CDR3 sequence reads: CATSSGTSRANVLTF. CDR3 DNA: TGTGCCACCTCAAGCGGGACCTCGAGGGCCAACGTCCTGACTTTC.

The sample holds many counts of this clonotype. The rearrangement uses TRBV7-3 and TRBJ2-5; 8 nucleotides agree with TRBD1. This CDR3 comprises 18 residues. The J segment lost 1 base and the V segment lost 0 bases, leaving 10 bases of the junction unmatched. Per germline, CDR1 SGHTA and CDR2 FQGTGA. The CDR3 is CASSLTSDRGYIQETQYF. The DNA for the CDR3 is TGTGCCAGCAGCTTAACGTCAGACAGGGGATATATCCAAGAGACCCAGTACTTC.

This clonotype has a count of ten or more. V usage is TRBV7-6 and J usage is TRBJ1-2; D is undetermined. Trimming took off 5 bases at V and 5 bases at J, with 12 bases between the two ends. CDR1 and CDR2 from the germline V gene are SGHVS and FNYEAQ. There are 13 residues in the CDR3. CDR3 protein: CASSADPAYGYTF. Written as DNA, the CDR3 is TGTGCCAGCAGCGCAGACCCGGCATATGGCTACACCTTC.

This clonotype was observed a few times. The chain recombines TRBV18 with TRBJ1-2; tentatively, D is TRBD1 (6 bases). V was trimmed by 1 base and J by 3 bases, leaving 9 bases between them. Germline V gene lookup returns CDR1 KGHSH and CDR2 LQKENI. The CDR3 has 14 amino acids. The CDR3 region is CASSPLPGDYGYTF. The CDR3 DNA reads as TGTGCCAGCTCACCACTACCAGGGGACTATGGCTACACCTTC. Together with reference TRBV18 and TRBJ1-2, the CDR3 gives the full variable domain: NAGVMQNPRHLVRRRGQEARLRCSPMKGHSHVYWYRQLPEEGLKFMVYLQKENIIDESGMPKERFSAEFPKEGPSILRIQQVVRGDSAAYFCASSPLPGDYGYTFGSGTRLTVV.

This clonotype was seen at least ten times. The rearrangement links TRBV7-2 to TRBJ2-1; 11 bases are shared with TRBD2. V shed 3 bases and J 5 bases; nucleotides not matched to a gene: 3. CDR1 SGHTA and CDR2 FQGNSA come from the germline V gene. This CDR3 has 15 residues. For the CDR3, the DNA is TGTGCCAGCAGCTTGACTAGCGGGACCCACAATGAGCAGTTCTTC. Residues: CASSLTSGTHNEQFF.

This clonotype was observed many times. V and J are TRBV27 and TRBJ2-4; D gene ambiguous. The V end lost 2 bases, the J end lost 1 base, and 6 bases lay between the germline ends. There are 14 residues in the CDR3. Per the germline V gene, CDR1 is MNHEY and CDR2 is SMNVEV (reference sequence). The CDR3 region is CASSLSGAKNIQYF. In DNA, the CDR3 is TGTGCCAGCAGTTTAAGTGGGGCCAAAAACATTCAGTACTTC.

This clonotype came up many times. The V call is TRBV19, the J call TRBJ1-1; D unresolved. Germline CDR1 LNHDA, CDR2 SQIVND (reference sequence). There are 13 residues in the CDR3. V dropped 3 bases and J dropped 5 bases, with 10 bases sitting between them. The CDR3 is CASSIWGGTEAFF. CDR3 DNA: TGTGCCAGTAGTATTTGGGGAGGGACTGAAGCTTTCTTT.

This clonotype was recorded at least ten times. The chain carries TRBV5-6 and TRBJ2-7; D perhaps matches TRBD1 (5 bases). Germline V CDR1 and CDR2: SGHDT, YYEEEE. V gave up 0 bases and J gave up 2 bases, with 12 bases separating them. CDR3 length equals 15 residues. CDR3 nucleotides: TGTGCCAGCAGCTTGGGACAGAAGATTACCTACGAGCAGTACTTC. This encodes CASSLGQKITYEQYF.

This chain joins TRBV29-1 and TRBJ2-3, with D perhaps TRBD1 or TRBD2 (6 bases each). The CDR3 is made up of 13 amino acids. V shed 6 bases and J shed 3 bases, with 13 bases lying between them. Germline V CDR1 and CDR2: SQVTM, ANQGSEA. The CDR3 spells CSVQGGRTDTQYF. The CDR3 DNA reads TGCAGCGTACAGGGAGGCAGAACAGATACGCAGTATTTT.

This clonotype was recorded many times. This chain connects TRBV20-1 to TRBJ2-1; 10 bases agree with TRBD2. In germline, CDR1 is DFQATT, CDR2 SNEGSKA (reference sequence). The V gene end was trimmed by 0 bases and the J gene end by 10 bases; junction bases not matched to a gene: 9. This CDR3 is built from 15 residues. CDR3 nucleotide sequence: TGCAGTGCTAGAGAAGGGACTAGCGTCCTCGAAGAGCAGTTCTTC. The encoded protein is CSAREGTSVLEEQFF.

This clonotype was seen ten or more times. This chain links TRBV7-9 with TRBJ1-1, with 8 positions matching TRBD1. CDR3 length equals 16 residues. J gave up 2 bases and V 3 bases, and 8 bases lay outside the gene matches. The germline V gene encodes CDR1 SEHNR and CDR2 FQNEAQ (reference sequence). The CDR3 coding sequence is TGTGCCAGCAGCTTCCCCCCGGGACAGGTTAACACTGAAGCTTTCTTT. Its translation is CASSFPPGQVNTEAFF.